These 9 T cell receptor beta chains were all obtained from the same sample, sequenced in a study of blood T cell repertoires in COVID-19. The protocol was immunoSEQ multiplex PCR, while the TCRdb copy is restricted to in-frame clones and leaves out a portion. The table has about 250,000 clones, 82% seen once. The sample comprised peripheral blood. These receptors came from a woman of 80 years or more with active or convalescent COVID-19.

V is TRBV11-2 and J is TRBJ1-1, with TRBD1 as a possible D gene (5 bases). V dropped 1 base and J dropped 2 bases, with 11 bases sitting between them. This CDR3 contains 15 residues. Germline-derived CDR1 and CDR2 are SGHAT and FQNNGV. CDR3 sequence: CASSLATGINTEAFF. The CDR3 DNA is TGTGCCAGCAGCTTAGCTACAGGAATAAACACTGAAGCTTTCTTT.

V is TRBV6-5 and J is TRBJ1-2; no clear D gene. The CDR3 length is 16 residues. CDR1 MNHEY and CDR2 SVGAGI come from the germline V gene. Trimming pared 3 bases from V and 0 bases from J, leaving 14 bases between. CDR3 region: CASSYASPGSNYGYTF. Written as DNA, the CDR3 is TGTGCCAGCAGTTATGCTTCCCCGGGATCTAACTATGGCTACACCTTC.

This chain links TRBV20-1 with TRBJ1-5, with 8 positions matching TRBD1. V was pared by 3 bases and J by 0 bases, with 10 bases of the junction left unmatched. The CDR3 is made up of 17 amino acids. The germline V gene encodes CDR1 DFQATT and CDR2 SNEGSKA (reference sequence). The CDR3 sequence: CSASEGTGDYSNQPQHF. Here the CDR3 DNA reads TGCAGTGCTAGTGAGGGGACAGGCGATTATAGCAATCAGCCCCAGCATTTT.

V gene TRBV4-2 combines with J gene TRBJ2-7; a possible D gene is TRBD2 (6 bases). Germline-derived CDR1 and CDR2 are LGHNA and YNFKEQ. The CDR3 consists of 15 residues. V lost 4 bases and J lost 2, with 15 bases in between. The CDR3 loop reads CASSLERTGAYEQYF. CDR3 nucleotide sequence: TGTGCCAGCAGCCTGGAACGGACGGGAGCCTACGAGCAGTACTTC.

This clone has a handful of counts. The chain has TRBV2 and TRBJ2-1; D not certain. This CDR3 contains 16 residues. The germline gives CDR1 SNHLY, CDR2 FYNNEI. Trimming left V 5 bases short and J 4 bases short, with 18 bases between. CDR3 DNA sequence: TGTGCCAGCAGTTCCGAGCGCCAACCCATGTACAATGAGCAGTTCTTC. Amino acids: CASSSERQPMYNEQFF.

The chain combines TRBV5-1 with TRBJ1-3, with 7 bases identical to TRBD1. Trimming removed 3 bases from V and 3 bases from J; junction bases left unmatched: 3. The CDR3 is 14 residues long. Per the germline V gene, CDR1 is SGHRS and CDR2 is YFSETQ. The CDR3 DNA reads as TGCGCCAGCAGCTCCACAGGGGATGGAAACACCATATATTTT. Its translation is CASSSTGDGNTIYF.

This CDR3 is CASSFRENQPQHF. The CDR3 region has the DNA TGTGCCAGCAGTTTCCGCGAAAATCAGCCCCAGCATTTT. The chain links TRBV27 to TRBJ1-5, with D hard to call. The V and J ends lost 3 bases and 4 bases respectively, with 7 bases between them. Germline CDR1 MNHEY, CDR2 SMNVEV (reference sequence). The CDR3 totals 13 residues.

This clone has just one count. The chain has TRBV5-1 and TRBJ2-1, with 9 bases lining up with TRBD1. The V gene's germline CDR1 is SGHRS and CDR2 YFSETQ. J gave up 6 bases and V 4 bases, and 11 bases lay outside the gene matches. The CDR3 loop spans 16 amino acids. CDR3: CASSQNWDRARNEQFF. In DNA form, the CDR3 reads TGCGCCAGCAGCCAAAACTGGGACAGGGCTCGCAATGAGCAGTTCTTC.

J is TRBJ2-2 and V is TRBV27, with unresolved D. CDR1 is MNHEY and CDR2 is SMNVEV in the germline V gene (reference sequence). CDR3 size: 13 residues. Trimming pared 6 bases from V and 0 bases from J, leaving 5 bases between. The CDR3 loop reads CASRIANTGELFF. The CDR3 DNA reads TGTGCCAGCAGAATCGCGAACACCGGGGAGCTGTTTTTT.